This T cell receptor (beta chain) was captured in a study of response to subunit inactivated influenza vaccine. Study outcomes and limitations: Few additional T cells are recruited per seasonal influenza vaccination, authors suggested.

The ends were cut back, 4 bases at V and 5 bases at J, with 6 bases in the middle. The V gene's germline CDR1 is MNHNY and CDR2 SVGAGI (reference sequence). The CDR3 length is 13 residues. As regards this clonotype: Its antigen is unknown.

TCRdb re-called the RT-PCR reads with MiXCR, one entry per CDR3 protein. The table has fewer than 700,000 distinct CDR3 sequences, 13% seen once; the top ten hold over 10%. The clonotype originates from a man aged 50-60 years who received an inactivated influenza vaccine. This material consisted of PBMCs from blood, taken 40 to 50 days after vaccination. The chain links TRBV6-6 to TRBJ1-6; tentatively, D is TRBD1 (6 bases). The CDR3 DNA reads as TGTGCCAGCAGTTGGACAGATAATTCACCCCTCCACTTT. As protein: CASSWTDNSPLHF.